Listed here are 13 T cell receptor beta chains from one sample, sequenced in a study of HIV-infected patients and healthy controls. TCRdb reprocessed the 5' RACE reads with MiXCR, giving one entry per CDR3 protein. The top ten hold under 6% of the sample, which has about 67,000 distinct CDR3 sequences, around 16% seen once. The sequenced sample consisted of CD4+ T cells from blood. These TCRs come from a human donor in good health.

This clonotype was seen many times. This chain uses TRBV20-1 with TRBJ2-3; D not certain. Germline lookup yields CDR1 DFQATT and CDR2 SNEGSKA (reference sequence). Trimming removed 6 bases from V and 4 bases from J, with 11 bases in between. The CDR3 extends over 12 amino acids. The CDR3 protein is CSARRTADTQYF. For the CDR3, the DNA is TGCAGTGCCCGCCGTACTGCAGATACGCAGTATTTT.

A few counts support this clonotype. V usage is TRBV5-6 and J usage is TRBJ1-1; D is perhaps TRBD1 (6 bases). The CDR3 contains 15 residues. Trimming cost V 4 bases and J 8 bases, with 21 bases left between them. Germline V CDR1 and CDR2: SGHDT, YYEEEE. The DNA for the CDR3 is TGTGCCAGCAGCCCTGCGCGGGGGGCGAGGACGGAAGCTTTCTTT. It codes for CASSPARGARTEAFF.

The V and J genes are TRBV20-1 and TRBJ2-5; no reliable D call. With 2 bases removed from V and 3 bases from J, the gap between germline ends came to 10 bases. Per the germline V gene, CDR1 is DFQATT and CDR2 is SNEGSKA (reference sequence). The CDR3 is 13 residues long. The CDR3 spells CSARLGGKETQYF. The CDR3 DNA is TGCAGTGCTAGACTGGGTGGAAAAGAGACCCAGTACTTC.

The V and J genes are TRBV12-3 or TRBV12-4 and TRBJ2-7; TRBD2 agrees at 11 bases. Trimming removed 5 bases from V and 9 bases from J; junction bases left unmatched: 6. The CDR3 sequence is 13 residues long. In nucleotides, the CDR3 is TGTGCCAGCAGTCCTAGCGGGAGGATCGGGCAGTACTTC. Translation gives CASSPSGRIGQYF.

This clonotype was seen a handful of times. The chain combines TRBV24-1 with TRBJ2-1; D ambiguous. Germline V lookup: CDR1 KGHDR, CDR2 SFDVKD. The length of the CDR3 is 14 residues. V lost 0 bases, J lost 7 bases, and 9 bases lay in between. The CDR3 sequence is CATSDLQRGNEQFF. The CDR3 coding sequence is TGTGCCACCAGTGATTTGCAACGCGGTAATGAGCAGTTCTTC.

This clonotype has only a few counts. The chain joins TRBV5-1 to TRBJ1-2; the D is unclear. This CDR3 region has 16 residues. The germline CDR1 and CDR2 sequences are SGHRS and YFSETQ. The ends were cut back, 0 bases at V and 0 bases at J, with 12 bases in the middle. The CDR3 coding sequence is TGCGCCAGCAGCTTGGGTCTGTCGAGAGCTAACTATGGCTACACCTTC. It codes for CASSLGLSRANYGYTF.

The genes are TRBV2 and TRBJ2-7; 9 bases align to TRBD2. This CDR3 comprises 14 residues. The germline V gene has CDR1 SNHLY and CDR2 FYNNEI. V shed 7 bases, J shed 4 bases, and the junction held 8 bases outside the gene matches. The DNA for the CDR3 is TGTGCCAGCAAGAGGTCAGCGGGGGGTTACGAGCAGTACTTC. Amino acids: CASKRSAGGYEQYF.

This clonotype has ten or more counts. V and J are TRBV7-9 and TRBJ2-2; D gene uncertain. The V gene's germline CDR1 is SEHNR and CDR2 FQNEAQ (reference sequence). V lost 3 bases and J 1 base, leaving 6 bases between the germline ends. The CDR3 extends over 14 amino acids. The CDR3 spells CASSFRQNTGELFF. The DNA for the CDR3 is TGTGCCAGCAGCTTCCGGCAGAACACCGGGGAGCTGTTTTTT.

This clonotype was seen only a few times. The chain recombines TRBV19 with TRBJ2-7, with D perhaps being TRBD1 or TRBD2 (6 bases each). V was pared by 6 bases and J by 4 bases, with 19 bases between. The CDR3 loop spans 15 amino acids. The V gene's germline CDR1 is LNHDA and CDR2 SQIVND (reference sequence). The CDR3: CASSAEVGGGYEQYF. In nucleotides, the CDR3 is TGTGCCAGTAGCGCCGAGGTGGGGGGCGGGTACGAGCAGTACTTC. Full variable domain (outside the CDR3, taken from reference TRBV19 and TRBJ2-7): DGGITQSPKYLFRKEGQNVTLSCEQNLNHDAMYWYRQDPGQGLRLIYYSQIVNDFQKGDIAEGYSVSREKKESFPLTVTSAQKNPTAFYLCASSAEVGGGYEQYFGPGTRLTVT.

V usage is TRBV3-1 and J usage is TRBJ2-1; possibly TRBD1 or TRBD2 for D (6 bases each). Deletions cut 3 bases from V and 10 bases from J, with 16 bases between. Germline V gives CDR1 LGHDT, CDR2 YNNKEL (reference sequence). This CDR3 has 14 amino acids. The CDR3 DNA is TGTGCCAGCAGCCATTGGCGGGGACATCCGGAGCAGTTCTTC. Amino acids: CASSHWRGHPEQFF.

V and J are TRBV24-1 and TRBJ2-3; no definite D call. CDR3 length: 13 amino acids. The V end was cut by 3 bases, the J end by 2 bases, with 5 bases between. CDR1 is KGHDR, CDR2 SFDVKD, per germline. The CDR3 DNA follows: TGTGCCACCAGTGATGGGCACACAGATACGCAGTATTTT. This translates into CATSDGHTDTQYF.

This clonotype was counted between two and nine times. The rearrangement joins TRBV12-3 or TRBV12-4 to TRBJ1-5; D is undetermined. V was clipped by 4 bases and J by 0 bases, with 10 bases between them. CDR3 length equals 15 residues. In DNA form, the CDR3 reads TGTGCCAGCAGTTCAGAGGTTTATAGCAATCAGCCCCAGCATTTT. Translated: CASSSEVYSNQPQHF.

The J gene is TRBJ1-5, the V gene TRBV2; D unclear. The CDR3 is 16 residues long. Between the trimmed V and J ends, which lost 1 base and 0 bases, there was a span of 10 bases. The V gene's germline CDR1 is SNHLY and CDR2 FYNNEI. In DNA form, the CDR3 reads TGTGCCAGCAGTGAAGAGCCCCAGCATAGCAATCAGCCCCAGCATTTT. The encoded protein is CASSEEPQHSNQPQHF. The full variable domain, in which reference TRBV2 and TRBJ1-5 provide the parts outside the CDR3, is EPEVTQTPSHQVTQMGQEVILRCVPISNHLYFYWYRQILGQKVEFLVSFYNNEISEKSEIFDDQFSVERPDGSNFTLKIRSTKLEDSAMYFCASSEEPQHSNQPQHFGDGTRLSIL.